Listed below are T cell receptor beta chains from one sample, sequenced in a study of preoperative IRX-2 immunotherapy in early breast cancer. The protocol was immunoSEQ multiplex PCR, while the TCRdb copy is restricted to in-frame clones and leaves out a portion. The repertoire has around 34,000 clones, less than 90% of them found once; the top ten carry just under 2.5%. The material was lymph node tissue, obtained from a patient treated with IRX-2 immunotherapy. The origin of the receptors is a human donor with breast cancer. Each CDR3 is given with its conserved first and last residue. Each record gives: CDR3 DNA, CDR3 protein, V gene, J gene, D gene, clone size. The D gene is left open where the match is weak. A clone size is listed for some rows: how often the clone was seen (once, few, many), or a class if it is expanded.

TGTGCCAGCAGTGAACCGCGGGGGGGACAATACAATGAGCAGTTCTTC,CASSEPRGGQYNEQFF,TRBV25-1,TRBJ2-1,TRBD2,NA
TGTGCCAGTAGTATCAGGGGCACAGATACGCAGTATTTT,CASSIRGTDTQYF,TRBV19,TRBJ2-3,NA,NA
TGCGCCAGCAGGTCTCCGGGACAGGTATACGAGCAGTACTTC,CASRSPGQVYEQYF,TRBV5-1,TRBJ2-7,TRBD1,NA
TGCGCCAGCAGCCAAGTCCCAGGGAGCGAGACCCAGTACTTC,CASSQVPGSETQYF,TRBV5-1,TRBJ2-5,NA,NA
TGTGCCACCTCTGGGGCTAATGAAAAACTGTTTTTT,CATSGANEKLFF,TRBV28,TRBJ1-4,NA,NA
TGTGCCAGCAGTTACATGGGCAGAGGGAACACTGAAGCTTTCTTT,CASSYMGRGNTEAFF,TRBV6-8,TRBJ1-1,NA,NA
TGTGCCAGCAGCCTAAGTACCGGGACAATAAATTCACCCCTCCACTTT,CASSLSTGTINSPLHF,TRBV11-3,TRBJ1-6,NA,NA
TGCGCCAGCAGTTTAGCGCCGTACACCGGGGAGCTGTTTTTT,CASSLAPYTGELFF,TRBV5-1,TRBJ2-2,NA,NA
TGCGCCAGCAGCTTGGTTAGCGGGAGTTACAATGAGCAGTTCTTC,CASSLVSGSYNEQFF,TRBV5-1,TRBJ2-1,TRBD2,NA
TGTGCCAGCAGCTTGGGTCTAGTACAGTCAACTAATGAAAAACTGTTTTTT,CASSLGLVQSTNEKLFF,TRBV7-6,TRBJ1-4,NA,NA
TGTGCCAGCAGCCAAGAAAGACTAGCCTTCTCCTCCTACAATGAGCAGTTCTTC,CASSQERLAFSSYNEQFF,TRBV14,TRBJ2-1,TRBD2,NA
TGTGCCACCAGCAGAGAAGGGGCCAGCAAAAACATTCAGTACTTC,CATSREGASKNIQYF,TRBV15,TRBJ2-4,NA,NA
TGCAGCGGGAATTCAGGGGGGGAAAAACTGTTTTTT,CSGNSGGEKLFF,TRBV29-1,TRBJ1-4,TRBD1,NA
TGTGCCAGTAGCCCCTTAAGGAAAAAGGGTAACACCGGGGAGCTGTTTTTT,CASSPLRKKGNTGELFF,TRBV19,TRBJ2-2,NA,NA
TGTGCCAGCATCGACGTACCCTCGCAGCTGAACTATGGCTACACCTTC,CASIDVPSQLNYGYTF,TRBV6-8,TRBJ1-2,NA,NA
TGTGCCAGCTCACCCTTGGCAGACAGCTTCAATCAGCCCCAGCATTTT,CASSPLADSFNQPQHF,TRBV18,TRBJ1-5,NA,few
TGTGCCACCAGCTCCTTAGATATGAACACTGAAGCTTTCTTT,CATSSLDMNTEAFF,TRBV15,TRBJ1-1,NA,few
TGTGCCAGCAGCCAAGATAAGAACAAGCGGAACACTGAAGCTTTCTTT,CASSQDKNKRNTEAFF,TRBV14,TRBJ1-1,NA,once
TGTGCCAGCCGAAGGGCCAAGACCGGGGAGCTGTTTTTT,CASRRAKTGELFF,TRBV6-8,TRBJ2-2,NA,NA
TGCGCCAGCAGCTTGGCCTTTAGGCCCGGGGAGCTGTTTTTT,CASSLAFRPGELFF,TRBV5-1,TRBJ2-2,NA,NA
TGTGCCAGCAGCTTAGGACAGGCTAGCAATCAGCCCCAGCATTTT,CASSLGQASNQPQHF,TRBV11-3,TRBJ1-5,NA,NA
TGTGCCAGCTCACCGGGGACAGGTTACGAGCAGTACTTC,CASSPGTGYEQYF,TRBV18,TRBJ2-7,TRBD1,NA
TGTGCCAGCAGTGAATCGGGTAGCGGGGTCCAAGAGACCCAGTACTTC,CASSESGSGVQETQYF,TRBV25-1,TRBJ2-5,TRBD2,NA
TGTGCCAGTTGGGGACAGCCTAACTATGGCTACACCTTC,CASWGQPNYGYTF,TRBV6-8,TRBJ1-2,TRBD1,NA
TGTGCCAGTAGTAGAGACAGGGGGTTGGATACGCAGTATTTT,CASSRDRGLDTQYF,TRBV19,TRBJ2-3,TRBD1,once
TGTGCCAGTACCCGATCAGGGAATAATGAAAAACTGTTTTTT,CASTRSGNNEKLFF,TRBV9,TRBJ1-4,NA,NA
TGTGCCAGCAGCCAAGATTTGGGACAGAGCTACGAGCAGTACTTC,CASSQDLGQSYEQYF,TRBV14,TRBJ2-7,TRBD1,NA
TGTGCCAGCAGCGCCACCCCTTCCTACGAGCAGTACTTC,CASSATPSYEQYF,TRBV9,TRBJ2-7,NA,NA
TGTGCCAGCTCACCCTCGGCAGGGGGATCGGGAAACACCATATATTTT,CASSPSAGGSGNTIYF,TRBV18,TRBJ1-3,TRBD1,few
TGTGCCAGCAGTGGACAGGGACTTTATTCACCCCTCCACTTT,CASSGQGLYSPLHF,TRBV22-1,TRBJ1-6,NA,once
TGTGCCAGCCAGGGCAGGTACAATTCACCCCTCCACTTT,CASQGRYNSPLHF,TRBV19,TRBJ1-6,NA,NA
TGTGCCAGCAGCTCCGGACTAGCGGGATACAATGAGCAGTTCTTC,CASSSGLAGYNEQFF,TRBV11-3,TRBJ2-1,TRBD2,NA
TGTGCCAGCAGCTTCTCAACAGGGACAGATACGCAGTATTTT,CASSFSTGTDTQYF,TRBV11-3,TRBJ2-3,NA,NA
TGCGCCAGCAGGAAAACCACGGTGAACACTGAAGCTTTCTTT,CASRKTTVNTEAFF,TRBV5-1,TRBJ1-1,NA,NA
TGTGCCAGCTCAGTCGGATACTACGAGCAGTACTTC,CASSVGYYEQYF,TRBV18,TRBJ2-7,NA,once
TGTGCCAGCTCACTGGGCGCGGATTTGCCAGATACGCAGTATTTT,CASSLGADLPDTQYF,TRBV18,TRBJ2-3,NA,NA
TGTGCCAGCAGTTTTCGGACAGGGGGCCGCGAAGCTTTCTTT,CASSFRTGGREAFF,TRBV11-3,TRBJ1-1,TRBD1,NA
TGTGCCAGCAGTTACCGGCAGGGGACAGATACGCAGTATTTT,CASSYRQGTDTQYF,TRBV6-8,TRBJ2-3,NA,NA
TGTGCCAGCTCACTGAAGCCCGGGACAGGGCATAGTGAGCAGTTCTTC,CASSLKPGTGHSEQFF,TRBV18,TRBJ2-1,TRBD1,few
TGTGCCAGCCGACGTGACAGCATTCAGCCCCAGCATTTT,CASRRDSIQPQHF,TRBV28,TRBJ1-5,NA,NA
TGTGCCAGCAGCTCAACAGGGAGCGACTATGGCTACACCTTC,CASSSTGSDYGYTF,TRBV28,TRBJ1-2,NA,NA
TGCGCCAGCAGCGATCTAGCGGGCCCCGGGGCCCAGTACTTC,CASSDLAGPGAQYF,TRBV5-1,TRBJ2-5,TRBD2,NA
TGTGCCAGCAGTATTAATGGAGGGCCTGAAGCTTTCTTT,CASSINGGPEAFF,TRBV28,TRBJ1-1,NA,once
TGTGCCAGCAGACCCCCAGGGGGCAGCGAGCAGTACTTC,CASRPPGGSEQYF,TRBV14,TRBJ2-7,TRBD1,NA
TGTGCCAGCTCACCGGGAGGGGACGGATCTGGAAACACCATATATTTT,CASSPGGDGSGNTIYF,TRBV18,TRBJ1-3,NA,NA